The T cell receptor beta chain described here comes from a study of tumor-infiltrating lymphocytes in primary liver carcinoma. Study overall: Sample yields, roughly 3.65 to 8 million productive TCRbeta reads, were similar across the tissue types. Broader study findings: Found in all five tumor regions were only about 8-25% of top clones.

Starting from 450 to 500 ng of total RNA, TCR beta cDNA was produced with a primer in the constant region. Researchers made the TCR beta libraries by running three nested multiplex PCR rounds with slightly modified ARM-PCR. Investigators reported that the first two PCR rounds, at 10 cycles each, used TRBV1-TRBV30 forward primers with a C-beta reverse primer. TCRdb re-called the multiplex PCR reads with MiXCR, one entry per CDR3 protein. The sample carries 100,000 to 150,000 distinct CDR3 sequences, 55% to 75% recorded once. Co-extraction of both nucleic acids (RNA and DNA) used roughly 20-33 mg of unsorted bulk tissue. These patients lived with chronic HBV infection and had never been treated. This CDR3 contains 14 residues. CDR1 is MDHEN, CDR2 SYDVKM, per germline. V lost 10 bases and J lost 7, with 22 bases in between. Concerning this clonotype itself: Antigen specificity is unknown.

Specimen: liver tumor tissue from sampling region 3. Subset described: tumor region T3, left-lateral pole. The rearrangement links TRBV28 to TRBJ2-5; D perhaps matches TRBD2 (5 bases). The sequence was obtained from a woman aged 60-70 years with primary liver carcinoma and hepatitis B virus infection. The CDR3 region is CANSRDYPSGTQYF. CDR3 bases: TGTGCCAACAGCCGCGACTATCCTTCGGGGACCCAGTACTTC.